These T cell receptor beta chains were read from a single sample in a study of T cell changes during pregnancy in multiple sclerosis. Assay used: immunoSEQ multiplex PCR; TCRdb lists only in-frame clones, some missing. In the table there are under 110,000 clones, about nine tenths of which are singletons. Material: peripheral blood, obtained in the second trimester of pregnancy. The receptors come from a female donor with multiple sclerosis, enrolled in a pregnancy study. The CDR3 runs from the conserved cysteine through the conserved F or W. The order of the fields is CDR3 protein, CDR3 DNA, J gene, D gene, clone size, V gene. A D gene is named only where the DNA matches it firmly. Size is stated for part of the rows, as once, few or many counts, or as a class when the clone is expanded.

CDR3 protein: CASSLAGGVAYEQYF
CDR3 DNA: TGTGCCAGCTCACTAGCGGGAGGAGTCGCCTACGAGCAGTACTTC
J gene: TRBJ2-7
D gene: TRBD2
clone size: .
V gene: TRBV28

CDR3 protein: CASSPQSWGGGQPQHF
CDR3 DNA: TGTGCCAGCAGTCCCCAGTCGTGGGGGGGCGGACAGCCCCAGCATTTT
J gene: TRBJ1-5
D gene: .
clone size: .
V gene: TRBV28

CDR3 protein: CATGEQYF
CDR3 DNA: TGTGCCACGGGAGAGCAGTACTTC
J gene: TRBJ2-7
D gene: .
clone size: .
V gene: TRBV14

CDR3 protein: CASSPDRAGGETQYF
CDR3 DNA: TGTGCCAGCAGCCCAGACAGGGCGGGAGGGGAGACCCAGTACTTC
J gene: TRBJ2-5
D gene: TRBD2
clone size: once
V gene: TRBV7-6

CDR3 protein: CASSLGGTGIDTQYF
CDR3 DNA: TGCGCCAGCAGCTTGGGGGGGACAGGGATAGATACGCAGTATTTT
J gene: TRBJ2-3
D gene: TRBD1
clone size: .
V gene: TRBV5-1

CDR3 protein: CASSLRLAGGTSYNEQFF
CDR3 DNA: TGTGCCAGCAGCTTGCGACTAGCGGGAGGGACCTCCTACAATGAGCAGTTCTTC
J gene: TRBJ2-1
D gene: TRBD2
clone size: .
V gene: TRBV7-6

CDR3 protein: CASSQGQGTRQYF
CDR3 DNA: TGTGCCAGCAGTCAGGGACAGGGGACCCGGCAGTACTTC
J gene: TRBJ2-7
D gene: TRBD1
clone size: .
V gene: TRBV6-5

CDR3 protein: CASSFTGTGYTDTQYF
CDR3 DNA: TGTGCCAGCAGCTTCACCGGGACAGGGTACACAGATACGCAGTATTTT
J gene: TRBJ2-3
D gene: TRBD1
clone size: .
V gene: TRBV7-3

CDR3 protein: CASSLGTGAGELFF
CDR3 DNA: TGTGCCAGCAGTTTGGGGACAGGCGCCGGGGAGCTGTTTTTT
J gene: TRBJ2-2
D gene: TRBD1
clone size: .
V gene: TRBV27

CDR3 protein: CASSLERNEQFF
CDR3 DNA: TGTGCCAGCAGCTTAGAGCGCAATGAGCAGTTCTTC
J gene: TRBJ2-1
D gene: .
clone size: few
V gene: TRBV7-9

CDR3 protein: CASSLNTGQGATEAFF
CDR3 DNA: TGCGCCAGCAGCTTAAACACGGGACAGGGGGCAACTGAAGCTTTCTTT
J gene: TRBJ1-1
D gene: TRBD1
clone size: once
V gene: TRBV5-1

CDR3 protein: CASSLAGLGEQYF
CDR3 DNA: TGTGCCAGCAGCTTGGCGGGGCTCGGCGAGCAGTACTTC
J gene: TRBJ2-7
D gene: .
clone size: .
V gene: TRBV11-2

CDR3 protein: CASSPHRQGNQPQHF
CDR3 DNA: TGTGCCAGCAGCCCCCACCGACAGGGCAATCAGCCCCAGCATTTT
J gene: TRBJ1-5
D gene: .
clone size: few
V gene: TRBV28

CDR3 protein: CASSGGTSGVSYEQYF
CDR3 DNA: TGTGCCAGCAGTGGAGGGACTAGCGGGGTCTCCTACGAGCAGTACTTC
J gene: TRBJ2-7
D gene: TRBD2
clone size: .
V gene: TRBV25-1

CDR3 protein: CASSQEKPDTAIYGYTF
CDR3 DNA: TGTGCCAGCAGCCAAGAGAAACCGGACACAGCGATCTATGGCTACACCTTC
J gene: TRBJ1-2
D gene: .
clone size: .
V gene: TRBV4-2

CDR3 protein: CASSGGGYNEQFF
CDR3 DNA: TGTGCCAGTAGCGGCGGGGGCTACAATGAGCAGTTCTTC
J gene: TRBJ2-1
D gene: TRBD2
clone size: .
V gene: TRBV19

CDR3 protein: CASIQTGLGVGTEAFF
CDR3 DNA: TGTGCCAGCATCCAGACAGGGCTCGGAGTTGGCACTGAAGCTTTCTTT
J gene: TRBJ1-1
D gene: TRBD1
clone size: .
V gene: TRBV11-2

CDR3 protein: CASRVAGLNTDTQYF
CDR3 DNA: TGTGCCAGCCGCGTAGCGGGGCTCAACACAGATACGCAGTATTTT
J gene: TRBJ2-3
D gene: TRBD2
clone size: .
V gene: TRBV27

CDR3 protein: CASSLGAAVYEQYF
CDR3 DNA: TGTGCCAGCAGCTTGGGGGCAGCGGTCTACGAGCAGTACTTC
J gene: TRBJ2-7
D gene: .
clone size: .
V gene: TRBV5-6

CDR3 protein: CASSPGGGTSGNEQFF
CDR3 DNA: TGTGCCAGCAGCCCCGGTGGTGGGACTAGCGGCAATGAGCAGTTCTTC
J gene: TRBJ2-1
D gene: TRBD2
clone size: .
V gene: TRBV7-3

CDR3 protein: CASPARAGQNTEAFF
CDR3 DNA: TGTGCCAGCCCTGCTCGGGCGGGGCAGAACACTGAAGCTTTCTTT
J gene: TRBJ1-1
D gene: .
clone size: .
V gene: TRBV28

CDR3 protein: CAWSALPGQGLAKNIQYF
CDR3 DNA: TGTGCCTGGAGTGCCCTACCGGGACAGGGGCTAGCCAAAAACATTCAGTACTTC
J gene: TRBJ2-4
D gene: TRBD1
clone size: .
V gene: TRBV30

CDR3 protein: CASSWGQGYQPQHF
CDR3 DNA: TGTGCCAGTAGTTGGGGACAGGGATACCAGCCCCAGCATTTT
J gene: TRBJ1-5
D gene: TRBD1
clone size: .
V gene: TRBV19

CDR3 protein: CATSRPGGPNTGELFF
CDR3 DNA: TGTGCCACCAGCAGACCCGGGGGGCCGAACACCGGGGAGCTGTTTTTT
J gene: TRBJ2-2
D gene: .
clone size: once
V gene: TRBV15

CDR3 protein: CASSKTFARDQPQHF
CDR3 DNA: TGTGCCAGTAGTAAAACTTTCGCGAGGGATCAGCCCCAGCATTTT
J gene: TRBJ1-5
D gene: .
clone size: .
V gene: TRBV19

CDR3 protein: CATSSDDREETQYF
CDR3 DNA: TGTGCCACCAGCAGTGATGACAGGGAAGAGACCCAGTACTTC
J gene: TRBJ2-5
D gene: TRBD1
clone size: .
V gene: TRBV15

CDR3 protein: CASSLDQGTDTQYF
CDR3 DNA: TGTGCCAGCAGTTTAGATCAGGGCACAGATACGCAGTATTTT
J gene: TRBJ2-3
D gene: .
clone size: .
V gene: TRBV28

CDR3 protein: CASSLELVSGEQYF
CDR3 DNA: TGCGCCAGCAGCTTGGAGCTGGTTTCAGGCGAGCAGTACTTC
J gene: TRBJ2-7
D gene: .
clone size: .
V gene: TRBV5-1

CDR3 protein: CAEAGLATNEQFF
CDR3 DNA: TGTGCCGAAGCGGGACTAGCAACTAATGAGCAGTTCTTC
J gene: TRBJ2-1
D gene: TRBD2
clone size: .
V gene: TRBV30

CDR3 protein: CASSLDSRRDSSGANVLTF
CDR3 DNA: TGCGCCAGCAGTTTGGACTCTCGACGGGATAGCTCTGGGGCCAACGTCCTGACTTTC
J gene: TRBJ2-6
D gene: .
clone size: .
V gene: TRBV5-1

CDR3 protein: CASSGQHHRTDTQYF
CDR3 DNA: TGTGCCAGCAGCGGACAGCACCACCGCACAGATACGCAGTATTTT
J gene: TRBJ2-3
D gene: .
clone size: .
V gene: TRBV7-2

CDR3 protein: CASSARLAGGFGELFF
CDR3 DNA: TGTGCCAGCAGCGCCAGACTAGCGGGAGGTTTTGGGGAGCTGTTTTTT
J gene: TRBJ2-2
D gene: TRBD2
clone size: .
V gene: TRBV9

CDR3 protein: CSGEGRDTQYF
CDR3 DNA: TGCAGCGGGGAGGGCCGAGATACGCAGTATTTT
J gene: TRBJ2-3
D gene: TRBD2
clone size: .
V gene: TRBV29-1

CDR3 protein: CASSSPGWTRGPGEQFF
CDR3 DNA: TGTGCCAGCAGCTCCCCCGGATGGACTAGAGGACCCGGTGAGCAGTTCTTC
J gene: TRBJ2-1
D gene: TRBD2
clone size: .
V gene: TRBV13

CDR3 protein: CASRWGGSRNGYTF
CDR3 DNA: TGTGCCAGTCGGTGGGGGGGTAGTCGGAATGGCTACACCTTC
J gene: TRBJ1-2
D gene: .
clone size: once
V gene: TRBV19

CDR3 protein: CASSPSAGEADTQYF
CDR3 DNA: TGTGCCAGTAGTCCGTCAGCGGGAGAGGCAGATACGCAGTATTTT
J gene: TRBJ2-3
D gene: TRBD2
clone size: .
V gene: TRBV19

CDR3 protein: CAISPRPESGELFF
CDR3 DNA: TGTGCCATCAGCCCCCGGCCGGAGTCCGGGGAGCTGTTTTTT
J gene: TRBJ2-2
D gene: .
clone size: .
V gene: TRBV10-3

CDR3 protein: CASSLALPPRGGTDTQYF
CDR3 DNA: TGTGCCAGCAGTTTAGCCCTTCCCCCCCGAGGAGGGACGGATACGCAGTATTTT
J gene: TRBJ2-3
D gene: .
clone size: once
V gene: TRBV28

CDR3 protein: CASSISRTSGATYEQYF
CDR3 DNA: TGTGCCAGTAGTATCTCGAGGACTAGCGGGGCCACCTATGAGCAGTACTTC
J gene: TRBJ2-7
D gene: TRBD2
clone size: .
V gene: TRBV19

CDR3 protein: CASSLGRQEKNTGELFF
CDR3 DNA: TGCGCCAGCAGCTTGGGGAGACAGGAGAAAAACACCGGGGAGCTGTTTTTT
J gene: TRBJ2-2
D gene: .
clone size: .
V gene: TRBV5-1

CDR3 protein: CASSLVGAYEQYF
CDR3 DNA: TGTGCCAGCAGTTTGGTCGGAGCCTACGAGCAGTACTTC
J gene: TRBJ2-7
D gene: .
clone size: once
V gene: TRBV28

CDR3 protein: CASSKWPAGGVHEQYF
CDR3 DNA: TGTGCCAGCAGCAAATGGCCAGCGGGAGGTGTTCACGAGCAGTACTTC
J gene: TRBJ2-7
D gene: .
clone size: .
V gene: TRBV21-1

CDR3 protein: CASSYSKGGTEAFF
CDR3 DNA: TGTGCCAGCAGTTACTCGAAAGGAGGGACTGAAGCTTTCTTT
J gene: TRBJ1-1
D gene: .
clone size: .
V gene: TRBV6-5

CDR3 protein: CATRQGGTDTQYF
CDR3 DNA: TGTGCCACCCGACAGGGAGGCACAGATACGCAGTATTTT
J gene: TRBJ2-3
D gene: TRBD1
clone size: .
V gene: TRBV25-1

CDR3 protein: CASTWGGGEQYF
CDR3 DNA: TGTGCCAGCACCTGGGGCGGTGGCGAGCAGTACTTC
J gene: TRBJ2-7
D gene: .
clone size: .
V gene: TRBV28

CDR3 protein: CASSLGAGGFGQTEAFF
CDR3 DNA: TGTGCCAGCAGCTTAGGGGCGGGGGGCTTTGGTCAGACTGAAGCTTTCTTT
J gene: TRBJ1-1
D gene: .
clone size: .
V gene: TRBV11-2

CDR3 protein: CASSQDRGVGGRAYEQYF
CDR3 DNA: TGTGCCAGCAGCCAGGACAGGGGAGTTGGCGGGAGAGCCTACGAGCAGTACTTC
J gene: TRBJ2-7
D gene: TRBD1
clone size: .
V gene: TRBV14

CDR3 protein: CASSSRRQGIHEQYF
CDR3 DNA: TGCGCCAGCAGTAGTAGGCGACAGGGGATCCACGAGCAGTACTTC
J gene: TRBJ2-7
D gene: TRBD1
clone size: .
V gene: TRBV4-3